A few counts support the clone carrying this TCR beta chain. Its target is not known. Unique molecular identifiers were incorporated when the TCRbeta library was constructed. TCRdb analysed the PCR reads with MiXCR anew, one entry per CDR3 protein. Found here are approximately 430,000 distinct CDR3 sequences, under 20% of them singletons; the top ten hold roughly 27%. The germline gives CDR1 WNHNN, CDR2 SYGVQD (reference sequence). This CDR3 is 15 amino acids long. V lost 0 bases and J 1 base, leaving 10 bases between the germline ends. This specimen belongs to a study of T-cell reconstitution after alpha-beta-depleted transplantation in children. Overall study findings and caveats: At day 60, the high TCRbeta diversity found in some patients originated from recipient T cells and thymic progenitors that had survived. It was newly produced T cells that mostly accounted for T-cell counts and diversity one year after transplant. Alpha-beta T cells about two months after transplant reportedly derived from several hundred expanded graft clones.

This TCR was recovered from a boy under three years old who had a stem cell transplant for Wiskott-Aldrich syndrome, so the T cells may come from the graft donor. The source material was PBMCs, mostly from graft donor cells, sampled 360 days after TCRalphabeta/CD19-depleted stem cell transplant. The rearrangement uses TRBV10-1 and TRBJ2-7, with D unclear. CDR3 protein: CASSESGRKSYEQYF. Written as DNA, the CDR3 is TGCGCCAGCAGTGAGTCTGGCAGGAAATCCTACGAGCAGTACTTC.